This entry features one T cell receptor (beta chain) sequence. Original processing notes: Estimation of nucleated cell counts was performed using reference gene primer amplification. This table comes from immunoSEQ multiplex PCR, and its TCRdb copy is limited to in-frame clones, with some not included. The DNA gave D and trimming, while V, J and clone size come from that table. The top ten hold 1% to 1.5% of the sample, which has some 300,000 clones, more than 85% seen once. This entry belongs to a study of blood T cell repertoires in COVID-19. The CDR3 is 13 residues long. Trimming took off 4 bases at V and 6 bases at J, with 12 bases between the two ends. Germline CDR1 is SGHRS and CDR2 is YFSETQ.

The chain couples TRBV5-1 to TRBJ2-3; possible D gene TRBD2, 5 bases. This receptor was obtained from a man in his sixties or seventies with acute or convalescent COVID-19. The sequenced sample consisted of peripheral blood. CDR3 bases: TGCGCCAGCAGCAGGATAACGGGGGATACGCAGTATTTT. Its translation: CASSRITGDTQYF.